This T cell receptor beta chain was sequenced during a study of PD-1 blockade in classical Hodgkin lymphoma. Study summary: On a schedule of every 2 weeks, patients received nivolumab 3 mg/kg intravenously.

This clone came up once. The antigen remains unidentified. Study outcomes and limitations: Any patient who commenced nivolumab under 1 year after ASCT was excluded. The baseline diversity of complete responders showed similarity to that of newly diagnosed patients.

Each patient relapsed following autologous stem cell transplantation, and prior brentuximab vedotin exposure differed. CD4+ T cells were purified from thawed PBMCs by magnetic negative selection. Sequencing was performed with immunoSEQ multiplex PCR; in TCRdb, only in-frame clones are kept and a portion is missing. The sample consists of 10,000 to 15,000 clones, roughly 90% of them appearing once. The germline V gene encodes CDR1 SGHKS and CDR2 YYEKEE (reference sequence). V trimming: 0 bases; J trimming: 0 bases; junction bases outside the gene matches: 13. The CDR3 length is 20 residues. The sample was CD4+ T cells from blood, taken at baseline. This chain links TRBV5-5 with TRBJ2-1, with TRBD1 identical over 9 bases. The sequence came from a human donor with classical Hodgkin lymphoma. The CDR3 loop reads CASSLVGTGKLKSSYNEQFF. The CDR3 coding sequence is TGTGCCAGCAGCTTGGTCGGGACAGGGAAGTTAAAGAGCTCCTACAATGAGCAGTTCTTC.